The sequence of this T cell receptor (beta chain) was determined in a study of blood T cell repertoires in COVID-19. Overall study context: PBMCs, B-cell-depleted T cells, or T cells were the source of the cDNA or gDNA that made up the material.

Original analysis: For nucleated cells, counts were estimated from reference gene primer amplification. Assay: immunoSEQ multiplex PCR; the TCRdb copy retains only in-frame clones and omits some. That table furnishes V, J and clone size, whereas the DNA furnished D and trimming. The sample yields roughly 400,000 clones, around 89% seen once. V was trimmed by 1 base and J by 1 base, leaving 9 bases between them. CDR3 size: 15 residues. Germline assignment: CDR1 SGHAT and CDR2 FQNNGV. The specimen sequenced was PBMCs or T cells enriched from blood (not recorded which). This sequence was found in a man younger than 40 who had recovered from COVID-19. The chain is built from TRBV11-2 and TRBJ2-3; a possible D gene is TRBD2 (5 bases). CDR3 sequence: CASSLGGPRTDTQYF. CDR3 nucleotide sequence: TGTGCCAGCAGCTTAGGAGGGCCCCGCACAGATACGCAGTATTTT.